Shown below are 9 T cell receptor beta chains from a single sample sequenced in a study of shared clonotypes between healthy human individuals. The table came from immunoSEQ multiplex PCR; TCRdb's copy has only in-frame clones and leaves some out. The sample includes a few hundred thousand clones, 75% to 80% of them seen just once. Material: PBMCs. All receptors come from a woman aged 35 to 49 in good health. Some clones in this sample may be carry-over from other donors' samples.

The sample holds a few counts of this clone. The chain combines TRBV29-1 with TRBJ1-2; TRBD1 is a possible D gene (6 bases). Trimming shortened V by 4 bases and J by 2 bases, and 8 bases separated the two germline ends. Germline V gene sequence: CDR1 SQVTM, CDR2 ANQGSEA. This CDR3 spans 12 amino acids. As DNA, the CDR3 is TGCAGCGTTGCAGGGGACAACTATGGCTACACCTTC. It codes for CSVAGDNYGYTF.

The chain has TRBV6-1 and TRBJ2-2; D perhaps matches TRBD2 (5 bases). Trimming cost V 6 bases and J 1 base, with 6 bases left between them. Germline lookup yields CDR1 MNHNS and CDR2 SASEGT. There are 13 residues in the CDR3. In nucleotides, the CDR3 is TGTGCCAGCAGAGGACTGAACACCGGGGAGCTGTTTTTT. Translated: CASRGLNTGELFF.

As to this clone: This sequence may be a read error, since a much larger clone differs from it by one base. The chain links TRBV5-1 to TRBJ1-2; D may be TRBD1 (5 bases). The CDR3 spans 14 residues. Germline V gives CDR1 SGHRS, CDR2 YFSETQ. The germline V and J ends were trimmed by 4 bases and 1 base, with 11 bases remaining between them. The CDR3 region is CASSPRRGNYGYTF. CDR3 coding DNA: TGCGCCAGCAGCCCTAGAAGGGGTAACTATGGCTACACCTTC.

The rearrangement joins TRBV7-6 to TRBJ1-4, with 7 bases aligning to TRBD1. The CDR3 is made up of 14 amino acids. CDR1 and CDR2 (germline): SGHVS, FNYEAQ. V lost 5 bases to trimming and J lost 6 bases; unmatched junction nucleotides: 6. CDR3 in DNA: TGTGCCAGCAGCCGAGGGGGCGCAGATGAAAAACTGTTTTTT. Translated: CASSRGGADEKLFF.

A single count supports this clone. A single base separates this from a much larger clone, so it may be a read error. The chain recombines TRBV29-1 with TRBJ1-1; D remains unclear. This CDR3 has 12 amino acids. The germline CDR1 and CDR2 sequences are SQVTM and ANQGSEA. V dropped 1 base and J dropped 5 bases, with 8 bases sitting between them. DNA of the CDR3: TGCAGCGTTGAAGTGGCTTCTACTGAAGCTTTCTTT. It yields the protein CSVEVASTEAFF.

The CDR3 is CAGTPGPWHEQFF. CDR3 in DNA: TGTGCCGGGACCCCAGGGCCGTGGCATGAGCAGTTCTTC. The chain employs TRBV2 and TRBJ2-1, with D perhaps assigned TRBD1 or TRBD2 (5 bases each). V was clipped by 11 bases and J by 8 bases, with 19 bases between them. The CDR3 is 13 residues long. Germline V gene data show CDR1 as SNHLY and CDR2 as FYNNEI.

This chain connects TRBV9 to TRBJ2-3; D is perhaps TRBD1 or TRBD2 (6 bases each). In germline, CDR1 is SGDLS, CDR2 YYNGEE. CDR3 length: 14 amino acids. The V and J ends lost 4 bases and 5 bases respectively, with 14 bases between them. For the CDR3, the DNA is TGTGCCAGCAGCCCGAGGGGGGCAGGAGATACGCAGTATTTT. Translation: CASSPRGAGDTQYF. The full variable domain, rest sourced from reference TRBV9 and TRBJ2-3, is DSGVTQTPKHLITATGQRVTLRCSPRSGDLSVYWYQQSLDQGLQFLIQYYNGEERAKGNILERFSAQQFPDLHSELNLSSLELGDSALYFCASSPRGAGDTQYFGPGTRLTVL.

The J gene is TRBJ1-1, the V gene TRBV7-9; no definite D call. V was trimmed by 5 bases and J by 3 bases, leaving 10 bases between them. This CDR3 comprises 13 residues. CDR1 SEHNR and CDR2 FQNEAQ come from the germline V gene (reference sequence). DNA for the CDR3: TGTGCCAGCAGCCCCGAGGGTTACACTGAAGCTTTCTTT. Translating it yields CASSPEGYTEAFF. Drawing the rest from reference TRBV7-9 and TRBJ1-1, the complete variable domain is DTGVSQNPRHKITKRGQNVTFRCDPISEHNRLYWYRQTLGQGPEFLTYFQNEAQLEKSRLLSDRFSAERPKGSFSTLEIQRTEQGDSAMYLCASSPEGYTEAFFGQGTRLTVV.

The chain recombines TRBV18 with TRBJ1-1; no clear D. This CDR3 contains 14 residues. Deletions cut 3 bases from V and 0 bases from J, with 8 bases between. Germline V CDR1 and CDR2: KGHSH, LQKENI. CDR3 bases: TGTGCCAGCTCACCTACAGCCATGAACACTGAAGCTTTCTTT. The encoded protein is CASSPTAMNTEAFF.